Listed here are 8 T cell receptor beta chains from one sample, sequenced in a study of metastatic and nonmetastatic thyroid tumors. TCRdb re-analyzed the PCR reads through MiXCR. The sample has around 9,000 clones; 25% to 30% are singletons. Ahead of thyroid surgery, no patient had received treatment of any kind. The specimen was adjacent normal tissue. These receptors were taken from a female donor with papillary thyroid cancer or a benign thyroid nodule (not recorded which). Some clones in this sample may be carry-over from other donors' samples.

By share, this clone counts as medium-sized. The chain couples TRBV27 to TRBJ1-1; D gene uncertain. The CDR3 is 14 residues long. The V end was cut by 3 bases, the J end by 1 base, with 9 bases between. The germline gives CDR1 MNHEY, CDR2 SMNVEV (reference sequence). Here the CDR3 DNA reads TGTGCCAGCAGTTTTGGTGTGGAGAACACTGAAGCTTTCTTT. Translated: CASSFGVENTEAFF.

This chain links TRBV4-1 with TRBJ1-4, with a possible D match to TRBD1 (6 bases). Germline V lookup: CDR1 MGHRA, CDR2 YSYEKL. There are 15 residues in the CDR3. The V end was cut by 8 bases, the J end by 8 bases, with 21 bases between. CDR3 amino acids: CASGNPTGGNEKLFF. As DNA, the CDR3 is TGCGCCAGCGGAAATCCGACAGGAGGAAACGAAAAACTGTTTTTT.

The CDR3 spells CSADMTSGTYEQYF. DNA for the CDR3: TGCAGTGCTGACATGACTAGCGGCACCTACGAGCAGTACTTC. The J gene is TRBJ2-7, the V gene TRBV20-1, with 9 bases that match TRBD2. The CDR3 consists of 14 residues. Germline CDR1 DFQATT, CDR2 SNEGSKA (reference sequence). V was clipped by 5 bases and J by 2 bases; unmatched bases: 7.

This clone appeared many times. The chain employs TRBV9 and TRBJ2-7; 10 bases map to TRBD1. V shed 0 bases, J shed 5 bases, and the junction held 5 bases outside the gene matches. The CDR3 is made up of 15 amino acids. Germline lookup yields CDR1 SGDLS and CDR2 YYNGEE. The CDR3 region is CASSVVGGTGDEQYF. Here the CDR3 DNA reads TGTGCCAGCAGCGTAGTGGGCGGGACAGGGGACGAGCAGTACTTC.

CDR3 loop: CASSLWEGEQYF. The CDR3 DNA sequence: TGTGCCAGCAGCTTATGGGAGGGGGAGCAGTACTTC. The chain recombines TRBV7-9 with TRBJ2-7; TRBD2 matches 7 bases. V lost 2 bases, J lost 7 bases, and 2 bases stayed unmatched. Germline CDR1 and CDR2: SEHNR and FQNEAQ (reference sequence). This CDR3 spans 12 amino acids.

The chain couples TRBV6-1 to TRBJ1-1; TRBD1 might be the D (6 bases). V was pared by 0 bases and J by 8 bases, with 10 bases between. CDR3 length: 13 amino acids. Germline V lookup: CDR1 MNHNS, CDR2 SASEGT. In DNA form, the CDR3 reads TGTGCCAGCAGTGAAGCGGGGGGCCTGGAAGCTTTCTTT. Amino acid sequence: CASSEAGGLEAFF.

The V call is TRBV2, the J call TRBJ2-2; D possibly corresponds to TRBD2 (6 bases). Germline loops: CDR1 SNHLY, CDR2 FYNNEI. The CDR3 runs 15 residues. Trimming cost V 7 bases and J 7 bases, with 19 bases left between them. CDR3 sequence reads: CASTPSGGAVGELFF. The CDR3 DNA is TGTGCCAGCACCCCCAGTGGAGGGGCGGTCGGGGAGCTGTTTTTT.

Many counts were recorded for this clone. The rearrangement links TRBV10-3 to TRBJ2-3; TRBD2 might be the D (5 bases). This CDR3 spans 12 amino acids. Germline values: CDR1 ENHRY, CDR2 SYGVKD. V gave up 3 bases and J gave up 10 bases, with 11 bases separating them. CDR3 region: CAISDRELAQYF. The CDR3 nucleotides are TGTGCCATCAGTGACCGGGAACTAGCGCAGTATTTT.